This T cell receptor (beta chain) was observed in a study of blood T cell repertoires in COVID-19. Turning to the study itself: Both acute and convalescent COVID-19 samples were obtained from the United States, Italy and Spain. T cells, B-cell-depleted T cells, or PBMCs provided the cDNA or gDNA that served as material.

Under the authors' procedure: It was from reference gene primer amplification that nucleated cell counts were estimated. Clones were read by immunoSEQ multiplex PCR, and TCRdb kept only the in-frame ones, dropping some. V, J and clone size derive from that table, while D and trimming were established from the DNA sequence. The repertoire holds about 98,000 clones, with around nine tenths as singletons. The V gene end was trimmed by 4 bases and the J gene end by 2 bases; junction bases not matched to a gene: 6. Germline lookup yields CDR1 SGHRS and CDR2 YFSETQ. The CDR3 runs to 16 residues. The source of this sequence is a man between 65 and 85 years old with acute or convalescent COVID-19. The V gene is TRBV5-1, the J gene TRBJ2-3, with 11 nucleotides matching TRBD2. The sequencing input was peripheral blood. The DNA for the CDR3 is TGCGCCAGCAGCCCTGGACTAGCGGGCATCACAGATACGCAGTATTTT. This encodes CASSPGLAGITDTQYF.